This entry concerns a single T cell receptor (beta chain). At one boundary the junction diverges from the germline segment, which might be a read error. Template switching created a universal primer site, and the cDNA included unique molecular identifiers. TCRdb redid the calling of the 5' RACE reads with MiXCR, one entry per CDR3 protein. The sample yields around 1.7 million distinct CDR3 sequences, about 30% seen once. These data belong to a study of identical twins. The CDR3 runs 15 residues. Germline V gene sequence: CDR1 MNHNS, CDR2 SASEGT. The chain uses TRBV6-1 and TRBJ1-6; 9 nucleotides agree with TRBD1. The source is a newborn girl in good health. Specimen: cord blood. This chain's CDR3 is CAGSDRGAYNSPLHF. CDR3 bases: TGTGCCGGCAGCGACAGGGGGGCCTATAATTCACCCCTCCACTTT.